This record looks at one T cell receptor (beta chain) sequence and its context. Antigen specificity is unknown. Each CDR3 protein is one row after TCRdb ran MiXCR on the 5' RACE reads. The sample contains approximately 550,000 distinct CDR3 sequences, roughly 19% of which appear only once. This entry is derived from a study of T cells after yellow fever vaccination. Study-level results: Most clones from primary vaccination resurfaced after the booster (around 97% CD4, approximately 87% CD8).

The CDR3 has 15 residues. With V trimmed by 5 bases and J by 10 bases, 12 bases remained unmatched. Germline CDR1 and CDR2: SEHNR and FQNEAQ (reference sequence). The clonotype comes from a man aged 25 to 40 who received the YFV17D yellow fever vaccine. The material sequenced was PBMCs, taken 15 days after the yellow fever booster vaccination. This chain links TRBV7-9 with TRBJ2-1; TRBD1 agrees at 9 bases. CDR3 amino acids: CASSPRTGGSREQFF. The CDR3 DNA reads TGTGCCAGCAGCCCACGCACAGGGGGCTCTCGAGAGCAGTTCTTC.